This T cell receptor beta chain is from a study of T cells after yellow fever vaccination. The germline CDR1 and CDR2 sequences are MNHEY and SMNVEV (reference sequence). This CDR3 region has 15 residues. V was pared by 5 bases and J by 8 bases, with 14 bases of the junction left unmatched. Making TCR cDNA involved 5'RACE template switching, which added UMIs and a universal primer site. TCRdb analysed the 5' RACE reads with MiXCR anew, one entry per CDR3 protein. The sample holds 160,000 or so distinct CDR3 sequences; 6% to 7.5% are singletons and the top ten take 2.5%. The sequencing here drew on CD4+ T cells sorted from PBMCs, taken more than 4 days after the first yellow fever vaccination. This receptor was identified in a young man who received the YFV17D yellow fever vaccine. V is TRBV27 and J is TRBJ1-2; 7 bases match TRBD1. CDR3 in DNA: TGTGCCAGCAGTGTGTACAGGGGTTATGAGGAAGGCTACACCTTC. Encoded protein: CASSVYRGYEEGYTF.